The rows below give T cell receptor beta chains drawn from one sample of a study of cytomegalovirus exposure and HLA in healthy donors. Profiled with immunoSEQ multiplex PCR; TCRdb holds only in-frame clones, not every one. The data show 35,000 to 40,000 clones, 85% to 95% seen once. The material sequenced was PBMCs. The receptors here all came from a woman between 18 and 29 years old in good health and CMV-seronegative. The CDR3 runs from the conserved cysteine through the conserved F or W. D genes are given only for firm matches. Clone size is not always given. Where it is, it says once, few, many or a class for expanded clones.

TRBV9	few	NA	TRBJ2-1	CASSPRGAYNEQFF	TGTGCCAGCAGCCCCAGGGGAGCCTACAATGAGCAGTTCTTC
TRBV19	NA	NA	TRBJ2-3	CASTRFPRGLGTDTQYF	TGTGCCAGTACTCGCTTCCCTCGGGGATTGGGGACAGATACGCAGTATTTT
TRBV19	NA	NA	TRBJ2-1	CASSRGLEQFF	TGTGCCAGTAGTAGGGGGCTTGAGCAGTTCTTC
TRBV14	NA	TRBD2	TRBJ2-1	CASSQGLAGGPRRNEQFF	TGTGCCAGCAGCCAAGGACTAGCGGGAGGGCCTCGGCGCAATGAGCAGTTCTTC
TRBV12-5	once	NA	TRBJ2-2	CASGKGGSGTGELFF	TGTGCTAGTGGCAAGGGGGGTAGCGGGACCGGGGAGCTGTTTTTT
TRBV7-2	NA	TRBD1	TRBJ2-1	CASSGRGQGASYNEQFF	TGTGCCAGCAGCGGCCGGGGACAGGGGGCCTCCTACAATGAGCAGTTCTTC
TRBV6-4	NA	TRBD2	TRBJ2-3	CASSVASGSTDTQYF	TGTGCCAGCAGTGTGGCTAGCGGGAGTACAGATACGCAGTATTTT
TRBV28	NA	NA	TRBJ1-2	CASSGGPNINYGYTF	TGTGCCAGCAGTGGCGGGCCCAATATTAACTATGGCTACACCTTC
TRBV15	NA	NA	TRBJ2-7	CATSRDRNRYEQYF	TGTGCCACCAGCAGAGATAGGAACAGATACGAGCAGTACTTC
TRBV6-4	NA	NA	TRBJ2-1	CASSDSEGEGNEQFF	TGTGCCAGCAGTGATTCTGAGGGAGAAGGAAATGAGCAGTTCTTC
TRBV2	NA	TRBD1	TRBJ1-5	CASRDRGLEPQHF	TGTGCCAGCCGCGACAGGGGGCTGGAGCCCCAGCATTTT
TRBV14	NA	NA	TRBJ2-2	CASSHPNTGELFF	TGTGCCAGCAGCCACCCAAACACCGGGGAGCTGTTTTTT
TRBV29-1	NA	NA	TRBJ1-5	CSVVVGGDQPQHF	TGCAGCGTCGTAGTGGGGGGGGATCAGCCCCAGCATTTT
TRBV9	NA	NA	TRBJ2-3	CASSVGLDADTQYF	TGTGCCAGCAGCGTAGGTCTAGACGCAGATACGCAGTATTTT
TRBV19	NA	TRBD1	TRBJ2-7	CASNDPGQGAYEQYF	TGTGCCAGTAATGACCCGGGACAGGGGGCCTACGAGCAGTACTTC
TRBV27	NA	TRBD1	TRBJ2-7	CASSLGQGAYEQYF	TGTGCCAGCAGCCTGGGACAGGGGGCATACGAGCAGTACTTC
TRBV25-1	NA	TRBD1	TRBJ2-1	CASLSGQGSEQFF	TGTGCCAGCCTTTCGGGACAGGGTAGTGAGCAGTTCTTC
TRBV5-6	NA	TRBD1	TRBJ1-2	CASSFSQGNYGYTF	TGTGCCAGCAGCTTCTCACAGGGGAACTATGGCTACACCTTC
TRBV27	NA	NA	TRBJ2-4	CASTAVGRVSQNIQYF	TGTGCCAGCACCGCGGTGGGCAGGGTGAGCCAAAACATTCAGTACTTC
TRBV9	NA	TRBD2	TRBJ2-1	CASSVALAGGSEQFF	TGTGCCAGCAGCGTAGCACTAGCGGGAGGTAGTGAGCAGTTCTTC
TRBV19	NA	TRBD1	TRBJ1-6	CASSIIRGRRNNSPLHF	TGTGCCAGTAGTATAATAAGGGGGCGTCGGAATAATTCACCCCTCCACTTT
TRBV7-2	NA	NA	TRBJ2-2	CASSSRLAGELFF	TGTGCCAGCAGTTCAAGACTAGCCGGGGAGCTGTTTTTT
TRBV28	NA	NA	TRBJ1-2	CASSFEGVIVYGYTF	TGTGCCAGCAGTTTCGAGGGGGTGATAGTCTATGGCTACACCTTC
TRBV7-9	few	TRBD2	TRBJ2-3	CASSLGLAGGHRDTQYF	TGTGCCAGCAGCTTAGGACTAGCGGGAGGGCATAGAGATACGCAGTATTTT
TRBV5-1	NA	NA	TRBJ1-1	CASSFGDGLTEAFF	TGCGCCAGCAGCTTCGGTGACGGACTCACTGAAGCTTTCTTT
TRBV4-2	NA	NA	TRBJ2-6	CASSQDRGSGANVLTF	TGTGCCAGCAGCCAAGATAGGGGTTCTGGGGCCAACGTCCTGACTTTC
TRBV29-1	NA	TRBD1	TRBJ1-2	CSVPSWTGDYGYTF	TGCAGCGTTCCAAGTTGGACAGGGGACTATGGCTACACCTTC
TRBV5-1	NA	NA	TRBJ2-1	CASSLDHRDLFF	TGCGCCAGCAGCTTGGACCACCGGGATCTGTTCTTC
TRBV7-2	NA	TRBD2	TRBJ2-1	CASSLALLAGGYNEQFF	TGTGCCAGCAGCTTAGCTCTACTAGCGGGAGGCTACAATGAGCAGTTCTTC
TRBV29-1	NA	NA	TRBJ2-4	CSVEDWRTPEGGRAKNIQYF	TGCAGCGTTGAAGATTGGAGGACACCCGAGGGGGGGAGAGCCAAAAACATTCAGTACTTC
TRBV6-1	NA	TRBD2	TRBJ2-7	CASSSGLAGVEQYF	TGTGCCAGCAGTTCGGGACTAGCGGGAGTCGAGCAGTACTTC
TRBV27	NA	TRBD1	TRBJ2-2	CASSFHDREHGELFF	TGTGCCAGCAGTTTCCACGACAGGGAACACGGGGAGCTGTTTTTT
TRBV19	NA	NA	TRBJ2-7	CASSIARDRYEQYF	TGTGCCAGTAGTATAGCGCGGGACCGCTACGAGCAGTACTTC
TRBV19	NA	TRBD1	TRBJ1-1	CASLDREDTEAFF	TGTGCCAGTCTGGACAGGGAAGACACTGAAGCTTTCTTT
TRBV18	once	TRBD1	TRBJ1-2	CASSPFRTGGNYGYTF	TGTGCCAGCTCACCTTTCAGGACAGGAGGGAACTATGGCTACACCTTC
TRBV19	NA	TRBD1	TRBJ2-7	CASSNDRGRPYEQYF	TGTGCCAGTAGTAATGACAGGGGGCGTCCCTACGAGCAGTACTTC
TRBV11-2	once	NA	TRBJ1-1	CASSPTGISNTEAFF	TGTGCCAGCAGCCCAACAGGGATCTCGAACACTGAAGCTTTCTTT
TRBV30	NA	TRBD2	TRBJ2-5	CAWSVFLGGASGSHETQYF	TGTGCCTGGAGTGTATTTCTGGGAGGGGCTAGCGGGAGTCACGAGACCCAGTACTTC
TRBV5-6	once	TRBD2	TRBJ2-7	CASSAGLVAGLPEQYF	TGTGCCAGCAGCGCCGGGCTGGTAGCGGGCCTCCCCGAGCAGTACTTC
TRBV7-2	NA	NA	TRBJ2-3	CASSLLGRGSTDTQYF	TGTGCCAGCAGCTTACTTGGGAGGGGGTCCACAGATACGCAGTATTTT
TRBV28	NA	NA	TRBJ2-4	CASSFAGRLAKNIQYF	TGTGCCAGCAGTTTCGCCGGCAGGCTAGCCAAAAACATTCAGTACTTC